Listed below are T cell receptor beta chains from one sample, sequenced in a study of T cell repertoires in cytomegalovirus infection. No antigen is known for these receptors. TCRdb re-analysed the reads in MiXCR, keeping a single row per CDR3 protein. This table holds 550,000 to 850,000 distinct CDR3 sequences, roughly 30% found once. The starting material was cultured PBMCs, obtained from culture after CMV antigen stimulation. The receptors were gathered from a human donor in good health (CMV status not recorded). Some clones in this sample may be carry-over from other donors' samples. The CDR3 runs from the conserved cysteine through the conserved F or W. Fields, in order: V gene, J gene, D gene, clone size, CDR3 DNA, CDR3 protein. A D gene is named only where the DNA matches it firmly. Only part of the rows carry a size: once, few, many, or a class if the clone is expanded.

V: TRBV12-3/TRBV12-4; J: TRBJ1-5; D: NA; size: few; DNA: TGTGCCAGCAGTTTAGTCCACGGGGAGCCCCAGCATTTT; CDR3: CASSLVHGEPQHF
V: TRBV18; J: TRBJ2-7; D: NA; size: few; DNA: TGTGCCAGCTCACGGTCAGCAAAGCCCTACGAGCAGTACTTC; CDR3: CASSRSAKPYEQYF
V: TRBV19; J: TRBJ2-2; D: TRBD1; size: NA; DNA: TGTGCCAGCTCGAGGACAGGGGCGGGGACCGGGGAGCTGTTTTTT; CDR3: CASSRTGAGTGELFF
V: TRBV7-9; J: TRBJ2-1; D: NA; size: NA; DNA: TGTGCCAGCAGCGTCGGGGGCTCAAGCGATGAGCAGTTCTTC; CDR3: CASSVGGSSDEQFF
V: TRBV9; J: TRBJ2-5; D: NA; size: NA; DNA: TGTGCCAGCAGCGCGGGCTCAAGCGGTCCTTGGACCCAGTACTTC; CDR3: CASSAGSSGPWTQYF
V: TRBV27; J: TRBJ1-4; D: NA; size: NA; DNA: TGTGCCAGCAGCCCCCTCCCAGGGGTTTATGATGAAAAACTGTTTTTT; CDR3: CASSPLPGVYDEKLFF
V: TRBV5-6; J: TRBJ2-7; D: TRBD2; size: NA; DNA: TGTGCCAGCACTTGGACTAGCGGAGACGAGCAGTACTTC; CDR3: CASTWTSGDEQYF
V: TRBV7-2; J: TRBJ1-6; D: NA; size: NA; DNA: TGTGCCAGCAGCCCGCAGACAGGCTCCTATAATTCACCCCTCCACTTT; CDR3: CASSPQTGSYNSPLHF
V: TRBV2; J: TRBJ2-7; D: NA; size: NA; DNA: TGTGCCAGCAGTGAAGCGGGAGAGCAGTACTTC; CDR3: CASSEAGEQYF
V: TRBV2; J: TRBJ2-4; D: NA; size: NA; DNA: TGTGCCAGCAGTGCCCTCAGGGGAGTAAAAAACATTCAGTACTTC; CDR3: CASSALRGVKNIQYF
V: TRBV4-1; J: TRBJ2-7; D: TRBD2; size: NA; DNA: TGCGCCAGCAGCCAAGACCCTAGCGGGGACTACGAGCAGTACTTC; CDR3: CASSQDPSGDYEQYF
V: TRBV27; J: TRBJ1-5; D: NA; size: few; DNA: TGTGCCAGCAGTTTATTGTCCCGGGGTCAGCCCCAGCATTTT; CDR3: CASSLLSRGQPQHF
V: TRBV10-3; J: TRBJ2-7; D: NA; size: NA; DNA: TGTGCCATCGGCCCCGTCTACGAGCAGTACTTC; CDR3: CAIGPVYEQYF
V: TRBV7-9; J: TRBJ2-5; D: TRBD1; size: few; DNA: TGTGCCAGCGGGGAACGGGACAGTCGGACCCAGTACTTC; CDR3: CASGERDSRTQYF
V: TRBV5-6; J: TRBJ1-2; D: TRBD1; size: NA; DNA: TGTGCCAGCAGCTTGCTAAGGGACAGTATATTTGGCTACACCTTC; CDR3: CASSLLRDSIFGYTF
V: TRBV11-2; J: TRBJ2-5; D: TRBD2; size: few; DNA: TGTGCCAGCAGCTTTGTGGGGGGGGAGACCCAGTACTTC; CDR3: CASSFVGGETQYF
V: TRBV4-2; J: TRBJ1-5; D: NA; size: few; DNA: TGTGCCAGCAGCCAAGTGGGGCTCGGACAGCCCCAGCATTTT; CDR3: CASSQVGLGQPQHF
V: TRBV7-9; J: TRBJ1-5; D: NA; size: NA; DNA: TGTGCCAGCAGCTTAAATGGGAACAATCAGCCCCAGCATTTT; CDR3: CASSLNGNNQPQHF
V: TRBV10-3; J: TRBJ1-2; D: NA; size: few; DNA: TGTGCCATCAGTGAATGGGCAGGGGCTGTCGATAACTATGGCTACACCTTC; CDR3: CAISEWAGAVDNYGYTF
V: TRBV7-2; J: TRBJ2-3; D: NA; size: few; DNA: TGTGCCAGCAGCCCTTGGGGTGCCTCGGCCGATACGCAGTATTTT; CDR3: CASSPWGASADTQYF
V: TRBV6-6; J: TRBJ2-2; D: NA; size: few; DNA: TGTGCCAGCAGTCATCTAACCGGGGAGCTGTTTTTT; CDR3: CASSHLTGELFF
V: TRBV7-2; J: TRBJ1-2; D: TRBD1; size: many; DNA: TGTGCCAGCAGCTTGGGACAGAGCCTTAACTATGGCTACACCTTC; CDR3: CASSLGQSLNYGYTF
V: TRBV20-1; J: TRBJ2-7; D: NA; size: NA; DNA: TGCAGTGCTACTATCGACAGCTCCTACGAGCAGTACTTC; CDR3: CSATIDSSYEQYF
V: TRBV10-3; J: TRBJ2-5; D: TRBD2; size: NA; DNA: TGTGCCGCCCGGACTAGCGAAGAGACCCAGTACTTC; CDR3: CAARTSEETQYF
V: TRBV27; J: TRBJ2-7; D: NA; size: NA; DNA: TGTGCCAGCAGTTTACGAGCCGGACTATTCTACGAGCAGTACTTC; CDR3: CASSLRAGLFYEQYF
V: TRBV19; J: TRBJ2-2; D: NA; size: few; DNA: TGTGCCAGTAGTGAGGACGGGCGAAAGGTTTACGCCGGGGAGCTGTTTTTT; CDR3: CASSEDGRKVYAGELFF
V: TRBV29-1; J: TRBJ2-6; D: NA; size: NA; DNA: TGCAGCGTTGAAGATTGGCGGGGACCCTACTCTGGGGCCAACGTCCTGACTTTC; CDR3: CSVEDWRGPYSGANVLTF
V: TRBV7-2; J: TRBJ2-1; D: NA; size: NA; DNA: TGTGCCAGCAGCCCGCACGCGGGATCAGTGTATGAGCAGTTCTTC; CDR3: CASSPHAGSVYEQFF
V: TRBV2; J: TRBJ2-1; D: NA; size: NA; DNA: TGTGCCAGCAGTGAAAAAAATGAGCAGTTCTTC; CDR3: CASSEKNEQFF
V: TRBV5-5; J: TRBJ2-7; D: NA; size: NA; DNA: TGTGCCAGCAGCCCAAGCAGGCCCTACGAGCAGTACTTC; CDR3: CASSPSRPYEQYF
V: TRBV20-1; J: TRBJ1-4; D: NA; size: few; DNA: TGCAGTGCTACGCCCTGGCAGGTGGAAAAACTGTTTTTT; CDR3: CSATPWQVEKLFF
V: TRBV11-2; J: TRBJ1-1; D: TRBD1; size: many; DNA: TGTGCCAGCAGCTTGGACAGGGGGTCCACTGAAGCTTTCTTT; CDR3: CASSLDRGSTEAFF
V: TRBV20-1; J: TRBJ1-5; D: NA; size: few; DNA: TGCAGTGCTAGACAGGGCAATAGCAATCAGCCCCAGCATTTT; CDR3: CSARQGNSNQPQHF
V: TRBV7-2; J: TRBJ2-3; D: TRBD1; size: many; DNA: TGTGCCAGCAGCCCCGTAGGACAGGGATTGGCAGATACGCAGTATTTT; CDR3: CASSPVGQGLADTQYF
V: TRBV7-9; J: TRBJ2-5; D: NA; size: NA; DNA: TGTGCCAGCAGCCCCCGACAGTACGTCCAAGAGACCCAGTACTTC; CDR3: CASSPRQYVQETQYF
V: TRBV5-1; J: TRBJ1-1; D: NA; size: few; DNA: TGCGCCAGCAGCCAAACGCCTGGCGGGAACACTGAAGCTTTCTTT; CDR3: CASSQTPGGNTEAFF
V: TRBV5-6; J: TRBJ1-1; D: NA; size: few; DNA: TGTGCCAGCAGCCTCCTTCGTAAGGGGTTGAACACTGAAGCTTTCTTT; CDR3: CASSLLRKGLNTEAFF
V: TRBV6-6; J: TRBJ2-1; D: NA; size: few; DNA: TGTGCCAGCAGTTACCGGGGGAGCTCCTACAATGAGCAGTTCTTC; CDR3: CASSYRGSSYNEQFF
V: TRBV7-6; J: TRBJ2-3; D: NA; size: NA; DNA: TGTGCCAGCAGCTTTGGAGACATCCAGACGCAGTATTTT; CDR3: CASSFGDIQTQYF
V: TRBV4-3; J: TRBJ1-2; D: NA; size: NA; DNA: TGCGCCAGCAGCCAAGGGGGCCCCGTCCAGGGAGATGGCTACACCTTC; CDR3: CASSQGGPVQGDGYTF
V: TRBV20-1; J: TRBJ1-3; D: TRBD1; size: NA; DNA: TGCAGTGCCGCCCCCCCAGGGGGTTCGGGAAACACCATATATTTT; CDR3: CSAAPPGGSGNTIYF
V: TRBV29-1; J: TRBJ2-3; D: NA; size: few; DNA: TGCAGCGTTGATAAGGGTGCCCGAGGAGCGGATACGCAGTATTTT; CDR3: CSVDKGARGADTQYF
V: TRBV4-1; J: TRBJ1-2; D: NA; size: NA; DNA: TGCGCCAGCAGCCAAGATCCCCGAACTGCCTATGGCTACACCTTC; CDR3: CASSQDPRTAYGYTF
V: TRBV7-2; J: TRBJ1-1; D: NA; size: many; DNA: TGTGCCAGCAGCTTAGTAAAGATTAGTGTCGCTGAAGCTTTCTTT; CDR3: CASSLVKISVAEAFF
V: TRBV6-6; J: TRBJ1-5; D: TRBD1; size: NA; DNA: TGTGCCAGCAGTGCCCGACAGGGTATGGATCAGCCCCAGCATTTT; CDR3: CASSARQGMDQPQHF
V: TRBV7-2; J: TRBJ2-3; D: NA; size: NA; DNA: TGTGCCAGCAGCCCTCTTAGGGGGTACACAGATACGCAGTATTTT; CDR3: CASSPLRGYTDTQYF
V: TRBV4-1; J: TRBJ2-5; D: TRBD1; size: few; DNA: TGTGCCAGCAGCCAAGAAACCGGGACAGCGCAAGAGACCCAGTACTTC; CDR3: CASSQETGTAQETQYF
V: TRBV7-4; J: TRBJ2-7; D: NA; size: NA; DNA: TGTGCCAGCAGCTCGGGACATAATTACGAGCAGTACTTC; CDR3: CASSSGHNYEQYF
V: TRBV18; J: TRBJ1-1; D: NA; size: NA; DNA: TGTGCCAGCTCACCGTGGCAATTTCATCAAATGGGGGCTTTCTTT; CDR3: CASSPWQFHQMGAFF
V: TRBV12-3/TRBV12-4; J: TRBJ1-1; D: NA; size: NA; DNA: TGTGCCAGCAGTCCTGACAGCCTGAACACTGAAGCTTTCTTT; CDR3: CASSPDSLNTEAFF
V: TRBV7-6; J: TRBJ1-3; D: NA; size: many; DNA: TGTGCCAGCAGCTACGGAAACACCATATATTTT; CDR3: CASSYGNTIYF
V: TRBV7-2; J: TRBJ1-1; D: NA; size: NA; DNA: TGTGCCAGCAGCTTAGTCCGGACGGGGACTGAAGCTTTCTTT; CDR3: CASSLVRTGTEAFF
V: TRBV4-1; J: TRBJ2-3; D: NA; size: few; DNA: TGCGCCAGCAGCCAAGAACTAGGGAGGACAGATACGCAGTATTTT; CDR3: CASSQELGRTDTQYF
V: TRBV5-3; J: TRBJ1-5; D: NA; size: NA; DNA: TGTGCCATGGAGCCCCAGCATTTT; CDR3: CAMEPQHF
V: TRBV7-2; J: TRBJ2-3; D: NA; size: many; DNA: TGTGCCAGCAGCGCCACAGATACGCAGTATTTT; CDR3: CASSATDTQYF
V: TRBV28; J: TRBJ2-5; D: NA; size: once; DNA: TGTGCCACTTTAGCCGTGGAGACCCAGTACTTC; CDR3: CATLAVETQYF
V: TRBV6-2/TRBV6-3; J: TRBJ2-2; D: NA; size: NA; DNA: TGTGCCAGCAGTTCAAAACAGGGTATCCCCGGGGAGCTGTTTTTT; CDR3: CASSSKQGIPGELFF